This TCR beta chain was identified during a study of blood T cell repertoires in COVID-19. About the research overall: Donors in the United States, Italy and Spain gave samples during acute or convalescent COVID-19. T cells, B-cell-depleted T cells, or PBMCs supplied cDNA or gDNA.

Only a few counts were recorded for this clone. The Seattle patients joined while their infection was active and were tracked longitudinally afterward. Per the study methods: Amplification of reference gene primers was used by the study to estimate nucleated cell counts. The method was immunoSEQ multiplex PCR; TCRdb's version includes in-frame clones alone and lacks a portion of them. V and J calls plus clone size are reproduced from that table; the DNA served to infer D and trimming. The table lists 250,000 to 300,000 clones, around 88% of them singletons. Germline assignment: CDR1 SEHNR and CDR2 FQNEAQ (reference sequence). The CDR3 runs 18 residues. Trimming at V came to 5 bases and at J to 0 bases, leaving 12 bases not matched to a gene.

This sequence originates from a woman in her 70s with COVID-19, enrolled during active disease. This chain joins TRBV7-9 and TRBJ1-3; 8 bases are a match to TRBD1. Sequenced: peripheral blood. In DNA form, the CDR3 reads TGTGCCAGCAGCGGCGCTGGTGACAGGGGAGACTCTGGAAACACCATATATTTT. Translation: CASSGAGDRGDSGNTIYF.